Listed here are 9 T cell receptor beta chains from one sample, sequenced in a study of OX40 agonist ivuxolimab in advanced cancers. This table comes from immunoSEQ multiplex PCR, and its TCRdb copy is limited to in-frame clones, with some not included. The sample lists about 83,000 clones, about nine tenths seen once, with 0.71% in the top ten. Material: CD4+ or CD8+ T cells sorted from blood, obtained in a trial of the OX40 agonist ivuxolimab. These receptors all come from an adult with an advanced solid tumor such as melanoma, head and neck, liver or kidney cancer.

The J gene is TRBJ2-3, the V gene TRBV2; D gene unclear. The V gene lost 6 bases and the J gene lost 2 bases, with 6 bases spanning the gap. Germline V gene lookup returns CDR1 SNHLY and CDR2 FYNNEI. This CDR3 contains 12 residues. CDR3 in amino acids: CASSLNTDTQYF. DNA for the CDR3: TGTGCCAGCAGCCTGAACACAGATACGCAGTATTTT. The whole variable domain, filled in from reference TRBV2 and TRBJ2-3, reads EPEVTQTPSHQVTQMGQEVILRCVPISNHLYFYWYRQILGQKVEFLVSFYNNEISEKSEIFDDQFSVERPDGSNFTLKIRSTKLEDSAMYFCASSLNTDTQYFGPGTRLTVL.

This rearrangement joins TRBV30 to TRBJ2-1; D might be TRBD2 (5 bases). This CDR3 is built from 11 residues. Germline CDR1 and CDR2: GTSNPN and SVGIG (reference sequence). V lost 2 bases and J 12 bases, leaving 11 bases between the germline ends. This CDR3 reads CAWSPLGGQFF. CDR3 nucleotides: TGTGCCTGGAGTCCCCTCGGAGGGCAGTTCTTC. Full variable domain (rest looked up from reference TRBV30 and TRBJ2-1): SQTIHQWPATLVQPVGSPLSLECTVEGTSNPNLYWYRQAAGRGLQLLFYSVGIGQISSEVPQNLSASRPQDRQFILSSKKLLLSDSGFYLCAWSPLGGQFFGPGTRLTVL.

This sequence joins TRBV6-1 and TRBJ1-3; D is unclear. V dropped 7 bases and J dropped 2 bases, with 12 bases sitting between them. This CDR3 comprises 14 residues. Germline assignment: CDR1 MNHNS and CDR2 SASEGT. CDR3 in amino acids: CASIKDGAGNTIYF. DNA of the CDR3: TGTGCCAGCATAAAGGACGGAGCTGGAAACACCATATATTTT.

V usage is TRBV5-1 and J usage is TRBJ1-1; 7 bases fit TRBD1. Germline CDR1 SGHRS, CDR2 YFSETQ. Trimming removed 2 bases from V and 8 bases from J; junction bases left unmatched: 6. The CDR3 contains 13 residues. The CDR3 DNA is TGCGCCAGCAGCTTACAAGGGACAGAGGAAGCTTTCTTT. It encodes CASSLQGTEEAFF.

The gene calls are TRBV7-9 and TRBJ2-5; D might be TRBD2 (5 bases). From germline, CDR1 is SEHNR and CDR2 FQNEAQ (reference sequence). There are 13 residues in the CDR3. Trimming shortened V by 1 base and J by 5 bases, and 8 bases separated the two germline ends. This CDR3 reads CASSLDGVETQYF. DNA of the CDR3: TGTGCCAGCAGCTTAGACGGGGTTGAGACCCAGTACTTC.

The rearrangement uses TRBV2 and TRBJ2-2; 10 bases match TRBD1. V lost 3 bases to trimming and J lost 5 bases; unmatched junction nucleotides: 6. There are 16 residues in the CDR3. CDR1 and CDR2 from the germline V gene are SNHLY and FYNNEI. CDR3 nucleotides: TGTGCCAGCAGTGAGGATGGACAGGGGGGAACCGGGGAGCTGTTTTTT. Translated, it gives CASSEDGQGGTGELFF.

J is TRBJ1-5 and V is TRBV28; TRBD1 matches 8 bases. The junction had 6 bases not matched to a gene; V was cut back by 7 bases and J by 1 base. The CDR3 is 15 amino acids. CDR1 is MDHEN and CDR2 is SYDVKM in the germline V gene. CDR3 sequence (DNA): TGTGCCAGCATCAAGGACAGGGCGAGCAATCAGCCCCAGCATTTT. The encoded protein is CASIKDRASNQPQHF. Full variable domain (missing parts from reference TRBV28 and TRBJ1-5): DVKVTQSSRYLVKRTGEKVFLECVQDMDHENMFWYRQDPGLGLRLIYFSYDVKMKEKGDIPEGYSVSREKKERFSLILESASTNQTSMYLCASIKDRASNQPQHFGDGTRLSIL.

The CDR3 DNA reads TGTGCCAGCAGCATCGGACAGGGGGGTTTACAGCCCCAGCATTTT. Protein sequence: CASSIGQGGLQPQHF. The V and J genes are TRBV7-6 and TRBJ1-5; 10 bases map to TRBD1. Germline CDR1 is SGHVS and CDR2 is FNYEAQ. This CDR3 spans 15 amino acids. With 5 bases clipped from V and 7 bases from J, the junction kept 8 bases outside the gene matches.

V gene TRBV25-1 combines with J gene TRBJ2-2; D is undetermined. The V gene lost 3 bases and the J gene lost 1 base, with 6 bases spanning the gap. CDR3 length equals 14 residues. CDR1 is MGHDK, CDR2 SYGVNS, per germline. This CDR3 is CASSDQGNTGELFF. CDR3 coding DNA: TGTGCCAGCAGTGATCAAGGGAACACCGGGGAGCTGTTTTTT.